What follows is one T cell receptor beta chain and its context. No antigen is known for it. Trimming removed 3 bases from V and 0 bases from J, with 14 bases in between. Germline lookup yields CDR1 SGHAT and CDR2 FQDESV (reference sequence). This CDR3 comprises 16 residues. This table comes from immunoSEQ multiplex PCR, and its TCRdb copy is limited to in-frame clones, with some not included. The table lists 7,500 to 8,500 clones, over 70% of them singletons. These data are taken from a study of OX40 agonist ivuxolimab in advanced cancers. Study-level information: A male proportion of just over 80% was recorded, with mean age around 62 years and range roughly 20 to 90. Findings of the study overall: Antigen targets of the expanded peripheral T cells went undetermined.

This specimen was CD4+ or CD8+ T cells sorted from blood, taken in a trial of the OX40 agonist ivuxolimab. The receptor comes from an adult with an advanced solid tumor such as melanoma, head and neck, liver or kidney cancer. The J gene is TRBJ1-1, the V gene TRBV11-1; D is unclear. DNA of the CDR3: TGTGCCAGCAGCTTTCTGGACCAAACCCTGAACACTGAAGCTTTCTTT. It yields the protein CASSFLDQTLNTEAFF. The full variable domain, rest sourced from reference TRBV11-1 and TRBJ1-1, is EAEVAQSPRYKITEKSQAVAFWCDPISGHATLYWYRQILGQGPELLVQFQDESVVDDSQLPKDRFSAERLKGVDSTLKIQPAELGDSAMYLCASSFLDQTLNTEAFFGQGTRLTVV.